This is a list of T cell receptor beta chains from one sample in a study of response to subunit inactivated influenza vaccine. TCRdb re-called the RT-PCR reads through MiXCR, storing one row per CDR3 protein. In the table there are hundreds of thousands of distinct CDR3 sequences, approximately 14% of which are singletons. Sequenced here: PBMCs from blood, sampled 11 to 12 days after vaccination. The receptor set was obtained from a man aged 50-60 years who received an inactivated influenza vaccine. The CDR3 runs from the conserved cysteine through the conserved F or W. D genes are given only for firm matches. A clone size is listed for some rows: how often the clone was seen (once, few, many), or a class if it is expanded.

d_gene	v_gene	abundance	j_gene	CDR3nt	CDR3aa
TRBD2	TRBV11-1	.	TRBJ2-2	TGTGCCAGCAGCCGAAGGGGGGGACTAGCGAGGATATACACCGGGGAGCTGTTTTTT	CASSRRGGLARIYTGELFF
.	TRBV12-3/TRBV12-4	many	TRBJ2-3	TGTGCCAGCAGTTTCTGGAGGGGGCGCGCAGATACGCAGTATTTT	CASSFWRGRADTQYF
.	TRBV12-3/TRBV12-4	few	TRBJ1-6	TGTGCCAGCACCCTCCGCCTTTGGGGGGCGATTAATTCACCCCTCCACTTT	CASTLRLWGAINSPLHF
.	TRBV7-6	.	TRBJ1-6	TGTGCCAGCAGCTTGGGAGGGGCAACTAATAATTCACCCCTCCACTTT	CASSLGGATNNSPLHF
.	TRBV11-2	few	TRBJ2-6	TGTGCCAGCAGCTTACTGTGGTTTGACAGGACCTCTGGGGCCAACGTCCTGACTTTC	CASSLLWFDRTSGANVLTF
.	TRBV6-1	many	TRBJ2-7	TGTGCCAGCAGTGAAGCGCTTCCGTGGCAGGGATACTACGACGAGCAGTACTTC	CASSEALPWQGYYDEQYF
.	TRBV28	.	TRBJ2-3	TGTGCCAGCAGTTTAGTCGTAGTGGGGGGAGATACGCAGTATTTT	CASSLVVVGGDTQYF
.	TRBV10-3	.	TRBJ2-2	TGTGCCATCAGTGAGTCGGGGGGCACCGGGGAGCTGTTTTTT	CAISESGGTGELFF
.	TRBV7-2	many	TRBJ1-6	TGTGCCAGCAGCTTGTCCAGCAATTCACCCCTCCACTTT	CASSLSSNSPLHF
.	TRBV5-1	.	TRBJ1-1	TGCGCCAGCAGCACCACGCCGGGACAGAACACTGAAGCTTTCTTT	CASSTTPGQNTEAFF
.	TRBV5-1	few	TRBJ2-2	TGCGCCAGCAGCCCCTTCCAGGGTGCGGGGGAGCTGTTTTTT	CASSPFQGAGELFF
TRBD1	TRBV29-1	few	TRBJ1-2	TGCAGCGCCGGGACAGGTACTAACTATGGCTACACCTTC	CSAGTGTNYGYTF
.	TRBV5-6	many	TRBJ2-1	TGTGCCAGCAGCTTGGTCGGGGGATCAGAGCAGTTCTTC	CASSLVGGSEQFF
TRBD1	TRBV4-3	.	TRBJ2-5	TGCGCCAGCAGCCTTCGGACAGGGCGGCAGGAGACCCAGTACTTC	CASSLRTGRQETQYF
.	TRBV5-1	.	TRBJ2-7	TGCGCCAGCAGCATGCCGGGGTCCTCCTACGAGCAGTACTTC	CASSMPGSSYEQYF
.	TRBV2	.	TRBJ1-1	TGTGCCAGCAGTGAAGAGCTGGGAAACACTGAAGCTTTCTTT	CASSEELGNTEAFF
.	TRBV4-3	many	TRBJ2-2	TGCGCCAGCAGCCAAGTAGGAGGAACCGGGGAGCTGTTTTTT	CASSQVGGTGELFF
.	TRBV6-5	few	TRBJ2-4	TGTGCCAGCAGTTGGGCCGTAGCCAAAAACATTCAGTACTTC	CASSWAVAKNIQYF
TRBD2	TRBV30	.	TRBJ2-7	TGTGCGGGGCTAGCGGGAGTACAGTACGAGCAGTACTTC	CAGLAGVQYEQYF
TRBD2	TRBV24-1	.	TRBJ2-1	TGTGCCACCAGTGATCCGGGACTAGCGGGAGAGCAGTTCTTC	CATSDPGLAGEQFF
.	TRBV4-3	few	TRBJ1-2	TGCGCCAGCAGCCAAGAATCAGGGAGTAGAGGCTACACCTTC	CASSQESGSRGYTF
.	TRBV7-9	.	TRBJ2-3	TGTGCCAGCAGCCCCCGGGACAATAGAGATACGCAGTATTTT	CASSPRDNRDTQYF
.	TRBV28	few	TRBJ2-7	TGTGCCAGCAGTTTACATACGGGACACCAGGGGCTGTACGAGCAGTACTTC	CASSLHTGHQGLYEQYF
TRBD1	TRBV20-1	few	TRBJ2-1	TGCAGTGCTAGGACCTGGACAGGGTACAATGAGCAGTTCTTC	CSARTWTGYNEQFF